This TCR beta chain was identified in a study of T cell clusters in autoimmune cytopenias. Study-level points and caveats: Functional roles of the in silico T cell clusters still await experimental validation. TRB repertoire shifts in secondary cytopenia and chronic lymphocytic leukemia mostly reflected lymphoma, not autoimmunity. Compared with active autoimmune hepatitis patients, healthy donors showed 2.5 to 3-fold more exclusive TRB clusters.

This clonotype ranks as medium-sized in terms of frequency. As yet, its antigen is unknown. TRB rearrangements were amplified by touch-down multiplex PCR with mixed TRB-A/B primers. No DNA is given; TCRdb re-called the multiplex PCR reads and lists each CDR3 protein once. In total, the table holds 13,000 to 15,000 distinct CDR3 sequences. The CDR3 sequence is 17 residues long. CDR1 and CDR2 from the germline V gene are LNHNV and YYDKDF (reference sequence). TRB amplification used around 0.25 ug of peripheral blood genomic DNA. The receptor was derived from a human donor with an autoimmune cytopenia or autoimmune hepatitis (not recorded which). V usage is TRBV15 and J usage is TRBJ1-3; TCRdb's D call of TRBD1 is untestable without DNA. Sample: peripheral blood. CDR3 region: CATSSQGRSSSGNTIYF.